The T cell receptor beta chain described here comes from a study of T cell changes during pregnancy in multiple sclerosis. Germline values: CDR1 GTSNPN, CDR2 SVGIG (reference sequence). The CDR3 contains 13 residues. Trimming left V 2 bases short and J 3 bases short, with 9 bases between. Here immunoSEQ multiplex PCR was the method, and the copy in TCRdb shows in-frame clones only, minus some. The sample shows some 42,000 clones, 70% to 90% of them seen only once. This specimen consisted of CD4+ T cells from peripheral blood mononuclear cells, obtained after pregnancy. This clonotype was obtained from a female donor with multiple sclerosis, enrolled in a pregnancy study. The rearrangement links TRBV30 to TRBJ2-3; tentatively, D is TRBD1 (6 bases). As DNA, the CDR3 is TGTGCCTGGAGTAAGGGGGAAACAGATACGCAGTATTTT. This codes for CAWSKGETDTQYF.